The next 22 T cell receptor beta chains were all read from a single sample in a study of T cells in Graves' hyperthyroidism and ophthalmopathy. What was amplified from RNA transcripts were TCR beta CDR3 regions. Carried out on the TCR CDR3, a first-round RT-PCR used the HTBI primer set. TCRdb itself ran the multiplex PCR reads through MiXCR, one entry per CDR3 protein. The sample lists 450,000 to 700,000 distinct CDR3 sequences, roughly 50% seen once, with roughly 20% in the top ten. The specimen sequenced was peripheral blood or thyroid tissue (not recorded which). The receptor set was obtained from an adult woman with Graves' disease, either hyperthyroidism or ophthalmopathy (not recorded which).

This clonotype was detected only a few times. The chain joins TRBV29-1 to TRBJ1-3; 7 nucleotides line up with TRBD1. The trim removed 4 bases at V and 1 base at J, leaving 1 base unmatched. This CDR3 region has 13 residues. Germline lookup yields CDR1 SQVTM and CDR2 ANQGSEA. CDR3 loop: CSVGDRSGNTIYF. The CDR3 nucleotides are TGCAGCGTTGGGGACAGATCTGGAAACACCATATATTTT.

This clonotype appeared a few times. J is TRBJ2-5 and V is TRBV5-1, with D possibly called TRBD1 or TRBD2 (5 bases each). The germline gives CDR1 SGHRS, CDR2 YFSETQ. V lost 2 bases and J lost 5, with 16 bases in between. CDR3 size: 15 residues. The CDR3 sequence: CASSLQEAYNETQYF. As DNA, the CDR3 is TGCGCCAGCAGCTTACAGGAGGCCTACAATGAGACCCAGTACTTC.

The chain has TRBV2 and TRBJ1-2, with 8 nucleotides matching TRBD1. Unmatched junction bases numbered 8, after V lost 7 bases and J lost 4 bases. This CDR3 spans 14 amino acids. Germline CDR1 is SNHLY and CDR2 is FYNNEI. The CDR3 DNA reads TGTGCCAGCACCGAATGGGGACAGGTCTATGGCTACACCTTC. Residues: CASTEWGQVYGYTF.

With regard to this clonotype: At one end the junction does not follow the germline gene, possibly because of a read error. The chain employs TRBV24-1 and TRBJ2-2; D is perhaps TRBD1 (5 bases). Germline V CDR1 and CDR2: KGHDR, SFDVKD. The CDR3 is 13 amino acids. The CDR3 region has the DNA TGTGCCATCAGTGGACAATACACCGGGGAGCTGTTTTTT. It is translated as CAISGQYTGELFF.

The chain uses TRBV10-3 and TRBJ2-5; a weak D match, TRBD1 (6 bases). Germline V gene data show CDR1 as ENHRY and CDR2 as SYGVKD. The V and J ends lost 4 bases and 5 bases respectively, with 17 bases between them. CDR3 size: 15 residues. In DNA form, the CDR3 reads TGTGCCATCAGTGGGGTTCAGGGGATGATGGAGACCCAGTACTTC. This translates into CAISGVQGMMETQYF.

The table lists this clonotype with a few counts. The V gene is TRBV7-2, the J gene TRBJ1-5; unclear D gene. Germline V CDR1 and CDR2: SGHTA, FQGNSA. The CDR3 is 18 residues long. Trimming removed 2 bases from V and 3 bases from J, with 20 bases in between. CDR3 in DNA: TGTGCCAGCAGCTTACGTGATAGTGGACTAGTTAACAATCAGCCCCAGCATTTT. Translating it yields CASSLRDSGLVNNQPQHF.

The genes are TRBV20-1 and TRBJ2-2; D is ambiguous. The CDR3 consists of 12 residues. Germline CDR1 and CDR2: DFQATT and SNEGSKA (reference sequence). Trimming took off 6 bases at V and 3 bases at J, with 8 bases between the two ends. The CDR3 here is CSAPRDTGELFF. In nucleotides, the CDR3 is TGCAGTGCCCCTAGGGACACCGGGGAGCTGTTTTTT.

The rearrangement uses TRBV6-6 and TRBJ1-1; D unclear. Trimming shortened V by 5 bases and J by 1 base, and 11 bases separated the two germline ends. The CDR3 spans 14 residues. Germline loops: CDR1 MNHNY, CDR2 SVGAGI (reference sequence). The CDR3 nucleotides are TGTGCCAGCAGTCGCAATCAGGCGAACACTGAAGCTTTCTTT. This codes for CASSRNQANTEAFF.

The table lists this clonotype with many counts. The rearrangement uses TRBV5-1 and TRBJ2-5, with D perhaps matching TRBD2 (5 bases). The V gene lost 4 bases and the J gene lost 1 base, with 14 bases spanning the gap. CDR3 size: 15 residues. The V gene's germline CDR1 is SGHRS and CDR2 YFSETQ. The CDR3 DNA follows: TGCGCCAGCAGCAGAGGGTCTACGTCCCAAGAGACCCAGTACTTC. This gives the protein CASSRGSTSQETQYF.

The table lists this clonotype with many counts. This chain uses TRBV4-1 with TRBJ2-2; no firm D call. Trimming removed 0 bases from V and 7 bases from J, with 12 bases in between. The CDR3 consists of 15 residues. Germline CDR1 is MGHRA and CDR2 is YSYEKL. CDR3 sequence reads: CASSQDNTRSGELFF. In DNA, the CDR3 is TGCGCCAGCAGCCAAGACAACACCCGTAGCGGGGAGCTGTTTTTT.

The chain combines TRBV12-3 or TRBV12-4 with TRBJ2-5, with D uncertain. With 10 bases removed from V and 4 bases from J, the gap between germline ends came to 16 bases. The CDR3 loop spans 13 amino acids. CDR3 amino acids: CATNLALSETQYF. The CDR3 DNA sequence: TGTGCCACCAACCTTGCACTTTCAGAGACCCAGTACTTC.

This clonotype has ten or more counts. The chain joins TRBV6-6 to TRBJ1-3, with 10 bases identical to TRBD1. The CDR3 is 16 residues long. Germline trimming cut 0 bases from V and 7 bases from J; bases unmatched to any gene: 6. The germline gives CDR1 MNHNY, CDR2 SVGAGI (reference sequence). For the CDR3, the DNA is TGTGCCAGCAGTTACTCATGGACAGGGGGTGGGAACACCATATATTTT. It yields the protein CASSYSWTGGGNTIYF.

The CDR3 bases are TGCAGCGTTGCCAGGGGGCCGGCCGGGGAGCTGTTTTTT. As protein: CSVARGPAGELFF. The V gene is TRBV29-1, the J gene TRBJ2-2; 8 bases align to TRBD1. V lost 4 bases, J lost 6 bases, and 4 bases stayed unmatched. Germline CDR1 SQVTM, CDR2 ANQGSEA. This CDR3 contains 13 residues.

V gene TRBV11-3 combines with J gene TRBJ2-1; D is perhaps TRBD1 or TRBD2 (5 bases each). V was shortened by 3 bases and J by 10 bases, with 13 bases between the two germline ends. The length of the CDR3 is 13 residues. Germline V gene sequence: CDR1 SGHNT, CDR2 YENEEA. The CDR3 loop is CASSFIRWGEQFF. The CDR3 nucleotides are TGTGCCAGCAGCTTTATTAGATGGGGGGAGCAGTTCTTC.

J is TRBJ1-6 and V is TRBV7-3, with D perhaps TRBD1 (5 bases). This CDR3 contains 14 residues. The V gene's germline CDR1 is SGHTA and CDR2 FQGTGA. V gave up 5 bases and J gave up 10 bases, with 15 bases separating them. As DNA, the CDR3 is TGTGCCAGCAGCCCCGAGGGGTCTCGGTCACCCCTCCACTTT. As protein: CASSPEGSRSPLHF.

This clonotype was counted at least ten times. The genes are TRBV7-9 and TRBJ2-7; possible D gene TRBD1, 6 bases. This CDR3 region has 15 residues. Germline lookup yields CDR1 SEHNR and CDR2 FQNEAQ (reference sequence). The V and J ends lost 4 bases and 3 bases respectively, with 16 bases between them. The CDR3 sequence is CASSSQADRSYEQYF. In DNA, the CDR3 is TGTGCCAGCAGCTCTCAGGCCGACAGGAGCTACGAGCAGTACTTC.

At least ten counts were recorded for this clonotype. The chain couples TRBV7-6 to TRBJ2-5, with 11 bases aligning to TRBD2. The CDR3 covers 18 residues. Germline V gene lookup returns CDR1 SGHVS and CDR2 FNYEAQ. J lost 1 base, V lost 6 bases, and 13 bases had no gene match. The CDR3, as DNA: TGTGCCAGCAGTAGTACAGCTAGCGGGAGGTTGGGCCAAGAGACCCAGTACTTC. This codes for CASSSTASGRLGQETQYF.

The chain employs TRBV7-8 and TRBJ2-7; the D is unclear. The CDR3 covers 13 residues. The V and J ends lost 5 bases and 13 bases respectively, with 21 bases between them. From germline, CDR1 is SGHVS and CDR2 FQNEAQ. The CDR3 here is CASSQENPTAQYF. The DNA for the CDR3 is TGTGCCAGCAGCCAGGAAAACCCGACCGCCCAATACTTC.

This clonotype was seen only once. The CDR3 does not close with the conserved phenylalanine or tryptophan, likely indicating a read error. The chain has TRBV20-1 and TRBJ2-6, with D possibly TRBD1 on 6 matching bases. Germline CDR1 is DFQATT and CDR2 is SNEGSKA (reference sequence). The CDR3 is 16 residues long. The V and J ends lost 1 base and 0 bases respectively, with 10 bases between them. CDR3 loop: CSARGTVFSGANVLTP. As DNA, the CDR3 is TGCAGTGCTAGAGGGACAGTGTTCTCTGGGGCCAACGTCCTGACTCCA.

This clonotype has ten or more counts. The chain joins TRBV15 to TRBJ1-5; no clear D gene. Trimming cost V 1 base and J 7 bases, with 11 bases left between them. Germline V lookup: CDR1 LNHNV, CDR2 YYDKDF (reference sequence). The CDR3 sequence is 14 residues long. CDR3 amino acids: CATSRVSGNQPQHF. CDR3 sequence (DNA): TGTGCCACCAGCAGAGTTTCGGGGAACCAGCCCCAGCATTTT.

This clonotype was seen many times. The chain carries TRBV20-1 and TRBJ2-6, with a weak D call TRBD1 (5 bases). CDR3 length: 12 residues. V was shortened by 5 bases and J by 7 bases, with 9 bases between the two germline ends. Germline V lookup: CDR1 DFQATT, CDR2 SNEGSKA (reference sequence). The chain's CDR3 is CSAGHLANVLTF. The CDR3, as DNA: TGCAGTGCTGGACATTTAGCCAACGTCCTGACTTTC.

The V and J genes are TRBV12-3 or TRBV12-4 and TRBJ1-2; no reliable D call. Trimming took 5 bases from V and 4 from J, leaving 20 bases between them. This CDR3 spans 16 amino acids. CDR3 region: CASSPSVGEIGYGYTF. The CDR3 DNA reads TGTGCCAGCAGTCCCTCTGTTGGGGAGATAGGCTATGGCTACACCTTC.